Described below is a single TCR beta chain sequence and its context. The germline gives CDR1 MRHNA, CDR2 SNTAGT. This CDR3 is built from 16 residues. The V end lost 2 bases, the J end lost 4 bases, and 15 bases lay between the germline ends. The data were taken from a study of blood T cell repertoires in COVID-19. Study-level information: The United States, Italy and Spain supplied acute and convalescent COVID-19 samples. In each case, the material was cDNA or gDNA derived from T cells, B-cell-depleted T cells, or PBMCs.

The authors' processing: The assay estimated nucleated cells by amplifying reference gene primers. Sequencing used immunoSEQ multiplex PCR; TCRdb keeps in-frame clones, though not all of them. Clone size and the V and J calls come from that table; the DNA yielded D and trimming. Of 120,000 to 150,000 clones in the sample, roughly 90% are singletons; the top ten hold 2% to 2.5%. The rearrangement uses TRBV6-4 and TRBJ2-1; D is unresolved. The receptor was derived from a human donor in a cohort sampled during active COVID-19. Sequencing was performed on peripheral blood. CDR3 in amino acids: CASSDVATADYNEQFF. As DNA, the CDR3 is TGTGCCAGCAGTGACGTGGCGACTGCTGATTACAATGAGCAGTTCTTC.